This TCR beta chain was captured by sequencing in a study of T cell changes during pregnancy in multiple sclerosis. Per the germline V gene, CDR1 is LNHDA and CDR2 is SQIVND (reference sequence). With 2 bases removed from V and 8 bases from J, the gap between germline ends came to 12 bases. There are 14 residues in the CDR3. Using immunoSEQ multiplex PCR, the repertoire was profiled, and TCRdb retains in-frame clones only, with some absent. The sample has 90,000 to 130,000 clones; 92% are singletons. The chain recombines TRBV19 with TRBJ1-4; possibly TRBD1 for D (6 bases). The TCR was taken from a female donor with multiple sclerosis, enrolled in a pregnancy study. The input for sequencing was peripheral blood, taken in the third trimester of pregnancy. This CDR3 reads CASSITGMEEKLFF. The CDR3 region has the DNA TGTGCCAGTAGTATAACAGGGATGGAGGAAAAACTGTTTTTT. Drawing the rest from reference TRBV19 and TRBJ1-4, the complete variable domain is DGGITQSPKYLFRKEGQNVTLSCEQNLNHDAMYWYRQDPGQGLRLIYYSQIVNDFQKGDIAEGYSVSREKKESFPLTVTSAQKNPTAFYLCASSITGMEEKLFFGSGTQLSVL.